These 5 T cell receptor beta chains were sequenced from one sample in a study of T cell repertoires in cytomegalovirus infection. MiXCR, run by TCRdb on the reads, gives a single entry per CDR3 protein. The sample holds 150,000 to 200,000 distinct CDR3 sequences, over 15% seen once. Source material: CD8+ T cells from PBMCs. Receptors originate from a human donor in good health (CMV status not recorded). Some clones in this sample may be carry-over from other donors' samples.

The chain joins TRBV28 to TRBJ1-2, with 7 bases lining up with TRBD1. After removal of 5 bases from V and 2 bases from J, the junction contained 8 bases not matched to a gene. This CDR3 region has 15 residues. In germline, CDR1 is MDHEN, CDR2 SYDVKM. The CDR3 DNA follows: TGTGCCAGCAGTCACGCTAAACAGGGGAACTATGGCTACACCTTC. Its protein is CASSHAKQGNYGYTF.

This clonotype showed up just a few times. The rearrangement joins TRBV28 to TRBJ2-3, with 9 bases fitting TRBD1. Germline V lookup: CDR1 MDHEN, CDR2 SYDVKM. This CDR3 contains 15 residues. Germline trimming cut 5 bases from V and 3 bases from J; bases unmatched to any gene: 6. The CDR3 DNA reads TGTGCCAGCAGTAAGGGACAGGGCCGGACAGATACGCAGTATTTT. Its protein is CASSKGQGRTDTQYF.

This clonotype was seen a few times. V is TRBV20-1 and J is TRBJ2-7; TRBD1 aligns across 7 bases. In germline, CDR1 is DFQATT, CDR2 SNEGSKA (reference sequence). The trim removed 7 bases at V and 0 bases at J, leaving 6 bases unmatched. The CDR3 loop spans 13 amino acids. The CDR3 coding sequence is TGCAGTGTGACAGGGTCGTTCTCCTACGAGCAGTACTTC. Amino acid sequence: CSVTGSFSYEQYF.

This clonotype turned up a few times. The chain joins TRBV6-2 or TRBV6-3 to TRBJ2-1, with TRBD1 identical over 9 bases. The junction had 1 base not matched to a gene; V was cut back by 0 bases and J by 4 bases. Germline CDR1 is MNHEY and CDR2 is SVGEGT. This CDR3 has 15 residues. The CDR3 loop is CASSYSGTGYNEQFF. The DNA of the CDR3 is TGTGCCAGCAGTTACTCCGGGACAGGGTACAATGAGCAGTTCTTC.

This clonotype has a count of ten or more. This rearrangement joins TRBV7-2 to TRBJ2-5; perhaps TRBD1 as D (5 bases). Trimming pared 1 base from V and 2 bases from J, leaving 11 bases between. The CDR3 totals 15 residues. Germline CDR1 reads SGHTA; CDR2 reads FQGNSA. CDR3 loop: CASSLVRRTQETQYF. The CDR3 DNA sequence: TGTGCCAGCAGCTTAGTTCGCAGGACACAAGAGACCCAGTACTTC.